The 9 T cell receptor beta chains listed next were all sequenced from one sample in a study of blood T cells in healthy people across ages (dated by TCRdb to between 2014 and 2017). Library creation used 5' RACE. The reads were generated on an Illumina HiSeq 2500. A second PCR of roughly 7 to 11 cycles was performed with a sample-barcoded 5' primer and a J-beta primer mix. The public reads were reprocessed in TCRdb via fastp at Q25 and MiXCR, keeping in-frame beta chains. Merged by CDR3 protein, the rows form single entries marked with the most common genes and DNA. Counted in this sample were just under 900,000 distinct CDR3 sequences; roughly 26% of them appeared once. 17% of the sample goes to the ten largest clones. What was sequenced was blood. The receptor source for this set is a woman older than 75 in good health.

V is TRBV6-6 and J is TRBJ1-2; 8 bases agree with TRBD1. V lost 2 bases to trimming and J lost 3 bases; unmatched junction nucleotides: 2. The CDR3 extends over 14 amino acids. Germline V CDR1 and CDR2: MNHNY, SVGAGI (reference sequence). The CDR3 nucleotides are TGTGCCAGCAGTTACAGGGGACAGGACTATGGCTACACCTTC. This translates into CASSYRGQDYGYTF.

The chain joins TRBV7-8 to TRBJ1-5, with D unresolved. Germline V gives CDR1 SGHVS, CDR2 FQNEAQ. V lost 3 bases to trimming and J lost 2 bases, with 11 bases between them. The CDR3 covers 15 residues. The CDR3 region has the DNA TGTGCCAGCAGCTTCACTGTCCGGGGCAATCAGCCCCAGCATTTT. It specifies CASSFTVRGNQPQHF. The complete variable domain, with remaining parts taken from reference TRBV7-8 and TRBJ1-5, reads GAGVSQSPRYKVAKRGQDVALRCDPISGHVSLFWYQQALGQGPEFLTYFQNEAQLDKSGLPSDRFFAERPEGSVSTLKIQRTQQEDSAVYLCASSFTVRGNQPQHFGDGTRLSIL.

This clonotype was observed at least ten times. The V call is TRBV5-1, the J call TRBJ1-5; TRBD1 matches 7 bases. Germline V CDR1 and CDR2: SGHRS, YFSETQ. V shed 4 bases and J 6 bases; nucleotides not matched to a gene: 10. The CDR3 extends over 15 amino acids. The CDR3 DNA follows: TGCGCCAGCAGCCCGGGACAGTACAGTGGTCAGCCCCAGCATTTT. It yields the protein CASSPGQYSGQPQHF.

On this clonotype: Being one base from a much bigger clone, this may be a read error. The rearrangement uses TRBV6-2 or TRBV6-3 and TRBJ2-4, with 7 bases fitting TRBD1. Germline trimming cut 8 bases from V and 1 base from J; bases unmatched to any gene: 8. The CDR3 consists of 15 residues. Germline CDR1 reads MNHEY; CDR2 reads SVGEGT. CDR3 DNA: TGTGCCAGCGGTTCTCTGACAGGGGCCAAAAACATTCAGTACTTC. Translation gives CASGSLTGAKNIQYF.

This clonotype turned up a few times. This chain joins TRBV4-3 and TRBJ1-2; 8 positions match TRBD1. The junction had 15 bases not matched to a gene; V was cut back by 4 bases and J by 8 bases. Germline V gene sequence: CDR1 LGHNA, CDR2 YSLEER. This CDR3 region has 16 residues. The CDR3 region has the DNA TGCGCCAGCAGCCCCACCGGACAGGGACCGTACCTGGGCTACACCTTC. Residues: CASSPTGQGPYLGYTF.

This clonotype was detected only a few times. A read error may explain this, as a much larger clone is one base away. DNA of the CDR3: TGTGCCAGCAGTTTGTCGGGGGTTGACTATGACTACACCTTC. Its protein is CASSLSGVDYDYTF. The chain is built from TRBV12-3 or TRBV12-4 and TRBJ1-2; a possible D gene is TRBD1 (5 bases). The CDR3 runs to 14 residues.

This clonotype came up a few times. V is TRBV6-2 or TRBV6-3 and J is TRBJ2-5, with 8 bases fitting TRBD2. The CDR3 consists of 15 residues. The germline gives CDR1 MNHEY, CDR2 SVGEGT. The V and J ends lost 8 bases and 2 bases, in that order; junction bases with no gene match: 10. The CDR3 coding sequence is TGTGCCAGCGGGGGCGGGGGGTTCGCACAAGAGACCCAGTACTTC. The encoded protein is CASGGGGFAQETQYF.

This clonotype was counted at least ten times. V gene TRBV6-5 combines with J gene TRBJ2-1; TRBD1 aligns across 11 bases. The CDR3 contains 16 residues. Looked up from germline, CDR1 is MNHEY and CDR2 is SVGAGI. The V and J ends lost 5 bases and 4 bases, in that order; junction bases with no gene match: 7. The CDR3 is CASSRPGTGGYNEQFF. CDR3 DNA: TGTGCCAGCAGTCGCCCCGGGACAGGGGGGTACAATGAGCAGTTCTTC.

CDR3 protein: CASSLGTAANYGYTF. The CDR3 DNA is TGTGCCAGCAGCTTAGGGACGGCGGCTAACTATGGCTACACCTTC. The chain is built from TRBV7-2 and TRBJ1-2, with D unresolved. The CDR3 extends over 15 amino acids. Per germline, CDR1 SGHTA and CDR2 FQGNSA. Trimming shortened V by 1 base and J by 0 bases, and 9 bases separated the two germline ends.